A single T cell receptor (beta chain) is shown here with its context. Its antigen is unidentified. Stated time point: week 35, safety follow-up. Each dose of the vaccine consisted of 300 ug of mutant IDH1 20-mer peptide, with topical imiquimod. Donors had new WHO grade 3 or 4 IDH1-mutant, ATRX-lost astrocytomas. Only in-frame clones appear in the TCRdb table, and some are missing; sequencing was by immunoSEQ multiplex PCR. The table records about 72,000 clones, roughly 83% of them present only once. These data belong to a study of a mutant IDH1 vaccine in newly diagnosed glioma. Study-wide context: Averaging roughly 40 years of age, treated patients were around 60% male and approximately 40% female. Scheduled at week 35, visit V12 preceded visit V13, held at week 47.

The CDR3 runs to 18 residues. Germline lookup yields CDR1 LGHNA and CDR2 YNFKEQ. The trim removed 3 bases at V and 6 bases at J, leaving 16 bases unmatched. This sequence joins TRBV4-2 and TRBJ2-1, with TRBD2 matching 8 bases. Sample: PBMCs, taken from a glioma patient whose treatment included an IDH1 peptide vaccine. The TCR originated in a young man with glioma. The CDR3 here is CASSQATRASGRGNEQFF. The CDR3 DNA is TGTGCCAGCAGCCAGGCGACTCGGGCTAGCGGGCGTGGCAATGAGCAGTTCTTC.